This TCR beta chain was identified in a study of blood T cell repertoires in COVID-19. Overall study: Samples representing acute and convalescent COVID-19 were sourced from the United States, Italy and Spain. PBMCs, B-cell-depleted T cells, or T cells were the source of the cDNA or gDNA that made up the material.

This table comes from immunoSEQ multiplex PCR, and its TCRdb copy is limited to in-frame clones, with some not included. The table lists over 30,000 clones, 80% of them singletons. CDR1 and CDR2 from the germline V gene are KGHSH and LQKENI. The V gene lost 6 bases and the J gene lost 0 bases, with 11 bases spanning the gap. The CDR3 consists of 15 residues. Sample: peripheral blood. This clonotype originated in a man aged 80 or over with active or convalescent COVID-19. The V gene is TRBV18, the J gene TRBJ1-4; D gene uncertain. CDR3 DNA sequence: TGTGCCAGCTCCCCTTCTGTTGCAACTAATGAAAAACTGTTTTTT. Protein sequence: CASSPSVATNEKLFF.